This is a list of T cell receptor beta chains from one sample in a study of response to subunit inactivated influenza vaccine. Each CDR3 protein is one row after TCRdb ran MiXCR on the RT-PCR reads. The data show about half a million distinct CDR3 sequences, about 25% seen once. The sample was CD4+ T cells sorted from PBMCs, taken 5 days after vaccination. The receptors come from a man over 45 who received an inactivated influenza vaccine. The CDR3 runs from the conserved cysteine through the conserved F or W. The D gene is left open where the match is weak. Rows give clone size only sometimes, using once, few, many, or a class for an expanded clone.

J gene: TRBJ2-7; D gene: TRBD2; V gene: TRBV6-5; clone size: few; CDR3 protein: CASSYHPSGAYEQYF; CDR3 DNA: TGTGCCAGCAGTTACCATCCTAGCGGGGCCTACGAGCAGTACTTC
J gene: TRBJ1-5; D gene: -; V gene: TRBV7-2; clone size: few; CDR3 protein: CASSSQTGPGQPQHF; CDR3 DNA: TGTGCCAGCAGTTCTCAAACAGGTCCGGGACAGCCCCAGCATTTT
J gene: TRBJ2-1; D gene: -; V gene: TRBV20-1; clone size: -; CDR3 protein: CSARETTSNEQFF; CDR3 DNA: TGCAGTGCTAGAGAAACGACTAGCAATGAGCAGTTCTTC
J gene: TRBJ2-7; D gene: TRBD2; V gene: TRBV6-1; clone size: -; CDR3 protein: CASSSRLALEQYF; CDR3 DNA: TGTGCCAGCAGTAGCCGACTAGCGCTCGAGCAGTACTTC
J gene: TRBJ2-7; D gene: -; V gene: TRBV20-1; clone size: -; CDR3 protein: CSARGGSGPRSSEQYF; CDR3 DNA: TGCAGTGCTAGAGGAGGTTCGGGACCGAGGTCGTCCGAGCAGTACTTC
J gene: TRBJ1-1; D gene: TRBD1; V gene: TRBV5-6; clone size: few; CDR3 protein: CASSHGDRNTEAFF; CDR3 DNA: TGTGCCAGCAGCCATGGGGACAGGAACACTGAAGCTTTCTTT
J gene: TRBJ2-1; D gene: -; V gene: TRBV6-4; clone size: -; CDR3 protein: CASSDLGGTYNEQFF; CDR3 DNA: TGTGCCAGCAGTGACTTAGGGGGGACCTACAATGAGCAGTTCTTC
J gene: TRBJ2-1; D gene: TRBD1; V gene: TRBV28; clone size: -; CDR3 protein: CASSLLDRGSYNEQFF; CDR3 DNA: TGTGCCAGCAGTTTATTGGACAGGGGGTCCTACAATGAGCAGTTCTTC
J gene: TRBJ2-3; D gene: -; V gene: TRBV27; clone size: -; CDR3 protein: CASRTDGLGVDTQYF; CDR3 DNA: TGTGCCAGCAGAACCGACGGGCTCGGGGTAGATACGCAGTATTTT
J gene: TRBJ2-3; D gene: TRBD1; V gene: TRBV28; clone size: -; CDR3 protein: CASSRPGQGVDTQYF; CDR3 DNA: TGTGCCAGCAGCCGTCCGGGACAGGGGGTAGATACGCAGTATTTT
J gene: TRBJ2-1; D gene: -; V gene: TRBV29-1; clone size: few; CDR3 protein: CSVATGDEQFF; CDR3 DNA: TGCAGCGTTGCTACTGGCGATGAGCAGTTCTTC
J gene: TRBJ2-7; D gene: TRBD2; V gene: TRBV5-1; clone size: few; CDR3 protein: CASSASGGDYEQYF; CDR3 DNA: TGCGCCAGCAGCGCCAGCGGGGGGGACTACGAGCAGTACTTC
J gene: TRBJ2-2; D gene: TRBD1; V gene: TRBV5-1; clone size: -; CDR3 protein: CASSLISPRQGSTGELFF; CDR3 DNA: TGCGCCAGCAGCTTGATCTCCCCAAGACAGGGAAGCACCGGGGAGCTGTTTTTT
J gene: TRBJ2-7; D gene: -; V gene: TRBV6-5; clone size: -; CDR3 protein: CASSYSGWQNEQYF; CDR3 DNA: TGTGCCAGCAGTTATTCAGGGTGGCAGAACGAGCAGTACTTC
J gene: TRBJ1-1; D gene: -; V gene: TRBV6-5; clone size: -; CDR3 protein: CASSGPSTLAFF; CDR3 DNA: TGTGCCAGCAGTGGACCGAGCACGCTAGCTTTCTTT
J gene: TRBJ2-3; D gene: -; V gene: TRBV2; clone size: -; CDR3 protein: CASTASSTDAQYF; CDR3 DNA: TGTGCCAGTACAGCGTCTAGCACAGATGCGCAGTATTTT
J gene: TRBJ2-1; D gene: TRBD2; V gene: TRBV20-1; clone size: few; CDR3 protein: CSAPRLADSYNEQFF; CDR3 DNA: TGCAGTGCTCCACGACTAGCGGACTCCTACAATGAGCAGTTCTTC
J gene: TRBJ2-7; D gene: TRBD1; V gene: TRBV12-3/TRBV12-4; clone size: few; CDR3 protein: CASSWTGGNEQYF; CDR3 DNA: TGTGCCAGCAGTTGGACAGGGGGTAACGAGCAGTACTTC
J gene: TRBJ1-2; D gene: -; V gene: TRBV10-3; clone size: few; CDR3 protein: CAIRGDGALYGYTF; CDR3 DNA: TGTGCCATCAGAGGAGATGGGGCGCTTTATGGCTACACCTTC
J gene: TRBJ2-5; D gene: TRBD2; V gene: TRBV20-1; clone size: few; CDR3 protein: CSARFASGALETQYF; CDR3 DNA: TGCAGTGCTAGATTCGCTAGCGGGGCACTAGAGACCCAGTACTTC
J gene: TRBJ2-1; D gene: -; V gene: TRBV6-1; clone size: few; CDR3 protein: CASSETIYGQFF; CDR3 DNA: TGTGCCAGCAGCGAGACTATATACGGGCAGTTCTTC
J gene: TRBJ2-7; D gene: -; V gene: TRBV20-1; clone size: -; CDR3 protein: CSARDGRGRAYEQYF; CDR3 DNA: TGCAGTGCTAGAGATGGGAGGGGGCGGGCCTACGAGCAGTACTTC
J gene: TRBJ2-1; D gene: -; V gene: TRBV20-1; clone size: -; CDR3 protein: CKSSSGQEQFF; CDR3 DNA: TGCAAATCCTCCAGCGGCCAGGAGCAGTTCTTC
J gene: TRBJ2-3; D gene: -; V gene: TRBV18; clone size: -; CDR3 protein: CTSSPQAGKKDTQYF; CDR3 DNA: TGTACCAGCTCACCACAAGCAGGGAAAAAAGATACGCAGTATTTT
J gene: TRBJ1-1; D gene: -; V gene: TRBV5-1; clone size: -; CDR3 protein: CASSLGTKNTEAFF; CDR3 DNA: TGCGCCAGCAGCTTGGGGACAAAGAACACTGAAGCTTTCTTT
J gene: TRBJ2-7; D gene: -; V gene: TRBV12-3/TRBV12-4; clone size: few; CDR3 protein: CASSLAHRVEQYF; CDR3 DNA: TGTGCCAGCAGTTTAGCGCACAGGGTCGAGCAGTACTTC
J gene: TRBJ2-1; D gene: TRBD1; V gene: TRBV7-2; clone size: once; CDR3 protein: CASSLVGTENYNEQFF; CDR3 DNA: TGTGCCAGCAGCTTAGTTGGGACAGAGAACTACAATGAGCAGTTCTTC
J gene: TRBJ2-1; D gene: TRBD1; V gene: TRBV28; clone size: -; CDR3 protein: CASSLFKGAGGNEQFF; CDR3 DNA: TGTGCCAGCAGTTTATTTAAGGGGGCGGGTGGGAATGAGCAGTTCTTC
J gene: TRBJ2-2; D gene: TRBD1; V gene: TRBV18; clone size: few; CDR3 protein: CASSPLTGANTGELFF; CDR3 DNA: TGTGCCAGCTCACCACTGACAGGGGCGAACACCGGGGAGCTGTTTTTT
J gene: TRBJ2-4; D gene: -; V gene: TRBV29-1; clone size: few; CDR3 protein: CSVERLAKNIQYF; CDR3 DNA: TGCAGCGTTGAACGGTTAGCCAAAAACATTCAGTACTTC
J gene: TRBJ2-1; D gene: TRBD2; V gene: TRBV5-1; clone size: -; CDR3 protein: CASSRDGGASGQFF; CDR3 DNA: TGCGCCAGCAGCCGTGACGGGGGGGCCTCAGGGCAGTTCTTC
J gene: TRBJ2-2; D gene: -; V gene: TRBV20-1; clone size: many; CDR3 protein: CSARDTRRLANTGELFF; CDR3 DNA: TGCAGTGCTAGAGATACAAGGAGACTCGCGAACACCGGGGAGCTGTTTTTT
J gene: TRBJ2-5; D gene: -; V gene: TRBV15; clone size: -; CDR3 protein: CATSPLDTGETQYF; CDR3 DNA: TGTGCCACCAGCCCCCTGGATACTGGGGAGACCCAGTACTTC
J gene: TRBJ2-1; D gene: TRBD2; V gene: TRBV28; clone size: -; CDR3 protein: CASSFLGLAGSNEQFF; CDR3 DNA: TGTGCCAGCAGTTTCCTTGGACTAGCGGGGAGCAATGAGCAGTTCTTC
J gene: TRBJ2-7; D gene: TRBD2; V gene: TRBV3-1; clone size: few; CDR3 protein: CASSQDGLAGGRYEQYF; CDR3 DNA: TGTGCCAGCAGCCAAGATGGACTAGCGGGGGGGCGCTACGAGCAGTACTTC
J gene: TRBJ2-7; D gene: TRBD2; V gene: TRBV3-1; clone size: -; CDR3 protein: CASSLSGASSYEQYF; CDR3 DNA: TGTGCCAGCAGCCTTAGCGGGGCAAGCTCCTACGAGCAGTACTTC
J gene: TRBJ2-4; D gene: -; V gene: TRBV7-2; clone size: -; CDR3 protein: CASSQSTGAKNIQYF; CDR3 DNA: TGTGCCAGCAGCCAGTCCACCGGGGCCAAAAACATTCAGTACTTC
J gene: TRBJ2-3; D gene: TRBD2; V gene: TRBV7-9; clone size: few; CDR3 protein: CASSLGSGRESTDTQYF; CDR3 DNA: TGTGCCAGCAGCTTAGGTAGCGGGAGAGAGAGTACAGATACGCAGTATTTT
J gene: TRBJ1-1; D gene: -; V gene: TRBV6-5; clone size: few; CDR3 protein: CASSYSGTLPTEAFF; CDR3 DNA: TGTGCCAGCAGTTACTCCGGGACTTTACCCACTGAAGCTTTCTTT
J gene: TRBJ1-4; D gene: TRBD1; V gene: TRBV7-9; clone size: few; CDR3 protein: CASSSQGAIDEKLFF; CDR3 DNA: TGTGCCAGCAGCTCCCAGGGGGCGATCGATGAAAAACTGTTTTTT
J gene: TRBJ2-1; D gene: -; V gene: TRBV29-1; clone size: -; CDR3 protein: CSVEEFRGNEQFF; CDR3 DNA: TGCAGCGTTGAAGAATTCAGGGGCAATGAGCAGTTCTTC
J gene: TRBJ2-2; D gene: -; V gene: TRBV21-1; clone size: -; CDR3 protein: CASNQREGEPTGELFF; CDR3 DNA: TGTGCCAGCAACCAAAGGGAGGGTGAACCCACCGGGGAGCTGTTTTTT
J gene: TRBJ1-1; D gene: -; V gene: TRBV2; clone size: -; CDR3 protein: CASSSQGSEAFF; CDR3 DNA: TGTGCCAGCAGCTCTCAGGGGTCTGAAGCTTTCTTT
J gene: TRBJ1-4; D gene: -; V gene: TRBV4-2; clone size: few; CDR3 protein: CASSPRLGPANEKLFF; CDR3 DNA: TGTGCCAGCAGCCCCCGATTGGGACCGGCTAATGAAAAACTGTTTTTT
J gene: TRBJ1-2; D gene: -; V gene: TRBV4-2; clone size: few; CDR3 protein: CASSQDDTGTYGYTF; CDR3 DNA: TGTGCCAGCAGCCAAGATGATACAGGGACCTATGGCTACACCTTC
J gene: TRBJ2-1; D gene: TRBD2; V gene: TRBV11-2; clone size: few; CDR3 protein: CASSARQGIQASGGYNEQFF; CDR3 DNA: TGTGCCAGCAGCGCTCGACAGGGGATACAGGCTAGCGGGGGGTACAATGAGCAGTTCTTC
J gene: TRBJ2-7; D gene: TRBD2; V gene: TRBV11-2; clone size: few; CDR3 protein: CASSRGTASGRFYEQYF; CDR3 DNA: TGTGCCAGCAGCAGAGGGACAGCTAGCGGGAGGTTTTACGAGCAGTACTTC
J gene: TRBJ2-7; D gene: TRBD2; V gene: TRBV6-5; clone size: few; CDR3 protein: CASSYEALRLAGSYEQYF; CDR3 DNA: TGTGCCAGCAGTTACGAGGCATTAAGACTAGCGGGATCCTACGAGCAGTACTTC
J gene: TRBJ2-5; D gene: -; V gene: TRBV6-2/TRBV6-3; clone size: -; CDR3 protein: CASSSPRGETQYF; CDR3 DNA: TGTGCCAGCAGTTCCCCAAGGGGAGAGACCCAGTACTTC
J gene: TRBJ2-7; D gene: -; V gene: TRBV4-2; clone size: -; CDR3 protein: CASSQGGSRALDEQYF; CDR3 DNA: TGTGCCAGCAGCCAAGGTGGAAGCAGGGCCCTGGACGAGCAGTACTTC
J gene: TRBJ2-1; D gene: TRBD2; V gene: TRBV28; clone size: few; CDR3 protein: CASSPLAGGYYNEQFF; CDR3 DNA: TGTGCCAGCAGTCCCTTAGCGGGAGGGTACTACAATGAGCAGTTCTTC
J gene: TRBJ2-1; D gene: TRBD2; V gene: TRBV5-5; clone size: few; CDR3 protein: CASRAGTSGTYNEQFF; CDR3 DNA: TGTGCCAGCAGGGCCGGGACTAGCGGTACCTACAATGAGCAGTTCTTC
J gene: TRBJ2-4; D gene: TRBD1; V gene: TRBV5-1; clone size: few; CDR3 protein: CASSLGQGAVDIQYF; CDR3 DNA: TGCGCCAGCAGCTTGGGACAGGGGGCGGTGGACATTCAGTACTTC
J gene: TRBJ2-3; D gene: TRBD1; V gene: TRBV11-2; clone size: -; CDR3 protein: CASSLGQPAQYF; CDR3 DNA: TGTGCCAGCAGCTTGGGACAGCCAGCCCAGTATTTT
J gene: TRBJ2-3; D gene: TRBD2; V gene: TRBV20-1; clone size: -; CDR3 protein: CSANGGGTYTQYF; CDR3 DNA: TGCAGTGCTAACGGCGGGGGGACATATACGCAGTATTTT